A single sample is the source of the 26 T cell receptor beta chains below, sequenced in a study of T cell responses to AZD1222 COVID-19 vaccine. Assay used: immunoSEQ multiplex PCR; TCRdb lists only in-frame clones, some missing. The repertoire holds approximately 270,000 clones, with almost 95% as singletons. Sequencing was performed on peripheral blood, taken 28 days after the second AZD1222 dose. The receptors shown here come from an adult who received the AZD1222 COVID-19 vaccine.

The chain couples TRBV25-1 to TRBJ1-5, with D perhaps matching TRBD1 (5 bases). The CDR3 has 13 residues. The V end lost 1 base, the J end lost 8 bases, and 9 bases lay between the germline ends. Per germline, CDR1 MGHDK and CDR2 SYGVNS. CDR3 coding DNA: TGTGCCAGCAGTGAATTATGGGGCGAGCCCCAGCATTTT. This sequence encodes CASSELWGEPQHF.

The chain has TRBV5-1 and TRBJ2-7; D is possibly TRBD1 or TRBD2 (5 bases each). The ends were cut back, 2 bases at V and 2 bases at J, with 14 bases in the middle. Germline V CDR1 and CDR2: SGHRS, YFSETQ. The CDR3 spans 15 residues. This CDR3 is CASSFGTAETYEQYF. The CDR3 DNA follows: TGCGCCAGCAGCTTCGGGACCGCGGAAACCTACGAGCAGTACTTC.

This clone was counted only a few times. V usage is TRBV18 and J usage is TRBJ2-1, with unresolved D. Trimming pared 3 bases from V and 1 base from J, leaving 10 bases between. The CDR3 contains 15 residues. Germline V gene lookup returns CDR1 KGHSH and CDR2 LQKENI. The DNA of the CDR3 is TGTGCCAGCTCACCCCCTGATATGTCCTACAATGAGCAGTTCTTC. It codes for CASSPPDMSYNEQFF.

J is TRBJ1-3 and V is TRBV2; D gene unclear. V lost 5 bases, J lost 2 bases, and 7 bases lay in between. There are 13 residues in the CDR3. CDR1 and CDR2 from the germline V gene are SNHLY and FYNNEI. CDR3 in amino acids: CASSRGAGNTIYF. The CDR3 DNA reads as TGTGCCAGCAGTCGAGGTGCTGGAAACACCATATATTTT.

The CDR3 loop is CASSVSLAGEQYF. CDR3 nucleotide sequence: TGCGCCAGCAGCGTAAGCCTAGCGGGTGAGCAGTACTTC. This chain joins TRBV5-1 and TRBJ2-7; 8 nucleotides align to TRBD2. Per the germline V gene, CDR1 is SGHRS and CDR2 is YFSETQ. This CDR3 region has 13 residues. J lost 7 bases, V lost 4 bases, and 7 bases had no gene match.

The gene calls are TRBV5-1 and TRBJ1-1; D is ambiguous. The length of the CDR3 is 14 residues. The V gene's germline CDR1 is SGHRS and CDR2 YFSETQ. The V end was cut by 0 bases, the J end by 4 bases, with 10 bases between. The CDR3 here is CASSLAGESTEAFF. DNA for the CDR3: TGCGCCAGCAGCTTGGCCGGCGAGTCCACTGAAGCTTTCTTT.

The V call is TRBV7-2, the J call TRBJ2-7, with TRBD1 identical over 7 bases. J lost 3 bases, V lost 4 bases, and 6 bases had no gene match. This CDR3 region has 14 residues. Per the germline V gene, CDR1 is SGHTA and CDR2 is FQGNSA. This chain's CDR3 is CASSSPRDSYEQYF. In DNA form, the CDR3 reads TGTGCCAGCAGCTCCCCCCGGGACAGCTACGAGCAGTACTTC.

The chain couples TRBV2 to TRBJ1-6; no clear D gene. CDR1 and CDR2 (germline): SNHLY, FYNNEI. V lost 7 bases to trimming and J lost 7 bases, with 11 bases between them. This CDR3 is built from 13 residues. CDR3 sequence reads: CASTRTENSPLHF. CDR3 in DNA: TGTGCCAGCACTAGGACGGAGAATTCACCCCTCCACTTT. Combining the CDR3 with reference TRBV2 and TRBJ1-6 gives the whole variable domain EPEVTQTPSHQVTQMGQEVILRCVPISNHLYFYWYRQILGQKVEFLVSFYNNEISEKSEIFDDQFSVERPDGSNFTLKIRSTKLEDSAMYFCASTRTENSPLHFGNGTRLTVT.

The gene calls are TRBV15 and TRBJ2-3, with 14 bases lining up with TRBD2. The CDR3 is made up of 17 amino acids. The ends lost 9 bases at V and 3 bases at J; junction bases unmatched: 11. Germline V CDR1 and CDR2: LNHNV, YYDKDF (reference sequence). CDR3 in amino acids: CATRRLAGGPSTDTQYF. The CDR3 region has the DNA TGTGCCACGAGGCGACTAGCGGGGGGGCCGTCGACAGATACGCAGTATTTT.

This clone has a single count. The gene calls are TRBV24-1 and TRBJ1-4; tentatively, D is TRBD1 (6 bases). The V gene lost 3 bases and the J gene lost 2 bases, with 9 bases spanning the gap. CDR1 and CDR2 (germline): KGHDR, SFDVKD. CDR3 length: 15 residues. CDR3 in DNA: TGTGCCACCAGTGATACGGACAGTACTAATGAAAAACTGTTTTTT. This codes for CATSDTDSTNEKLFF.

This clone was counted a single time. The V gene is TRBV5-4, the J gene TRBJ1-1; the D is unclear. This CDR3 region has 14 residues. Trimming shortened V by 0 bases and J by 1 base, and 7 bases separated the two germline ends. Per the germline V gene, CDR1 is SGHNT and CDR2 is YYREEE (reference sequence). The CDR3 DNA follows: TGTGCCAGCAGCTTGGAGGTTTCGAACACTGAAGCTTTCTTT. This codes for CASSLEVSNTEAFF.

The chain joins TRBV7-9 to TRBJ2-3; 13 bases align to TRBD2. Germline V gives CDR1 SEHNR, CDR2 FQNEAQ (reference sequence). The CDR3 is 15 amino acids. V trimming: 8 bases; J trimming: 1 base; junction bases outside the gene matches: 3. The CDR3 sequence: CASRTSGGRTDTQYF. CDR3 sequence (DNA): TGTGCCAGCCGGACTAGCGGGGGCCGCACAGATACGCAGTATTTT.

The chain joins TRBV2 to TRBJ2-7; D not resolved. The germline gives CDR1 SNHLY, CDR2 FYNNEI. This CDR3 is built from 13 residues. The V end was cut by 6 bases, the J end by 0 bases, with 9 bases between. CDR3 nucleotide sequence: TGTGCCAGCAGGGGGTATAGCTCCTACGAGCAGTACTTC. Protein: CASRGYSSYEQYF.

The chain carries TRBV18 and TRBJ2-7, with a possible D match to TRBD1 (5 bases). The CDR3 sequence is 13 residues long. Germline V gene data show CDR1 as KGHSH and CDR2 as LQKENI. Trimming removed 2 bases from V and 5 bases from J, with 10 bases in between. CDR3 sequence: CASSPAGNNEQYF. Written as DNA, the CDR3 is TGTGCCAGCTCACCAGCAGGGAACAACGAGCAGTACTTC.

This clone was seen a few times. The J gene is TRBJ2-7, the V gene TRBV9; 9 nucleotides line up with TRBD2. CDR1 and CDR2 (germline): SGDLS, YYNGEE. CDR3 length: 14 amino acids. The junction had 10 bases not matched to a gene; V was cut back by 6 bases and J by 6 bases. CDR3 coding DNA: TGTGCCAGCACCCCCCGGGCGGGAGGGAGCGAGCAGTACTTC. Protein product: CASTPRAGGSEQYF.

This chain links TRBV28 with TRBJ1-1; D is possibly TRBD1 (5 bases). V was trimmed by 3 bases and J by 0 bases, leaving 14 bases between them. CDR1 and CDR2 from the germline V gene are MDHEN and SYDVKM. The CDR3 is made up of 16 amino acids. The CDR3 loop is CASSFPRRTLNTEAFF. CDR3 DNA: TGTGCCAGCAGTTTCCCCAGGAGGACATTGAACACTGAAGCTTTCTTT. Supplemented by reference TRBV28 and TRBJ1-1, the full variable domain reads DVKVTQSSRYLVKRTGEKVFLECVQDMDHENMFWYRQDPGLGLRLIYFSYDVKMKEKGDIPEGYSVSREKKERFSLILESASTNQTSMYLCASSFPRRTLNTEAFFGQGTRLTVV.

The V gene is TRBV7-9, the J gene TRBJ2-6; unclear D gene. V gave up 4 bases and J gave up 0 bases, with 10 bases separating them. The CDR3 has 16 residues. Germline CDR1 SEHNR, CDR2 FQNEAQ (reference sequence). This CDR3 is CASSYPGSSGANVLTF. CDR3 sequence (DNA): TGTGCCAGCAGCTACCCCGGCTCCTCTGGGGCCAACGTCCTGACTTTC.

The chain recombines TRBV9 with TRBJ2-2; D remains unclear. The V gene lost 4 bases and the J gene lost 7 bases, with 17 bases spanning the gap. The CDR3 has 15 residues. Per germline, CDR1 SGDLS and CDR2 YYNGEE. This CDR3 reads CASSPGPNLDGELFF. The DNA for the CDR3 is TGTGCCAGCAGCCCCGGCCCCAACCTCGACGGGGAGCTGTTTTTT. The full variable domain, completed using reference TRBV9 and TRBJ2-2, is DSGVTQTPKHLITATGQRVTLRCSPRSGDLSVYWYQQSLDQGLQFLIQYYNGEERAKGNILERFSAQQFPDLHSELNLSSLELGDSALYFCASSPGPNLDGELFFGEGSRLTVL.

The chain recombines TRBV2 with TRBJ2-5; 13 bases are shared with TRBD2. The CDR3 is 17 amino acids. V lost 10 bases to trimming and J lost 4 bases; unmatched junction nucleotides: 15. CDR1 and CDR2 from the germline V gene are SNHLY and FYNNEI. In DNA, the CDR3 is TGTGCCACCCAACCTACTCCGGGACTAGCGGGAAGAGAGACCCAGTACTTC. Translated, it gives CATQPTPGLAGRETQYF.

The chain couples TRBV5-1 to TRBJ1-1; 10 nucleotides agree with TRBD1. Germline V gives CDR1 SGHRS, CDR2 YFSETQ. This CDR3 contains 15 residues. The junction had 4 bases not matched to a gene; V was cut back by 0 bases and J by 5 bases. Here the CDR3 DNA reads TGCGCCAGCAGCTTGGGACAGGGGGCGGGTACTGAAGCTTTCTTT. It specifies CASSLGQGAGTEAFF. Drawing the rest from reference TRBV5-1 and TRBJ1-1, the complete variable domain is KAGVTQTPRYLIKTRGQQVTLSCSPISGHRSVSWYQQTPGQGLQFLFEYFSETQRNKGNFPGRFSGRQFSNSRSEMNVSTLELGDSALYLCASSLGQGAGTEAFFGQGTRLTVV.

The chain is built from TRBV23-1 and TRBJ1-4; D is unresolved. TRBV23-1 is placed among ORFs of uncertain function. With 2 bases removed from V and 11 bases from J, the gap between germline ends came to 15 bases. The CDR3 covers 14 residues. This CDR3 reads CASSQTANGEKLFF. The CDR3 DNA reads as TGCGCCAGCAGTCAAACGGCGAATGGAGAGAAACTGTTTTTT.

The rearrangement joins TRBV30 to TRBJ2-2, with D hard to call. This CDR3 contains 13 residues. V lost 7 bases and J lost 8, with 17 bases in between. From germline, CDR1 is GTSNPN and CDR2 SVGIG (reference sequence). CDR3 in amino acids: CASPAPGFGELFF. The DNA of the CDR3 is TGTGCCTCCCCGGCCCCCGGGTTTGGGGAGCTGTTTTTT.

This clone was detected only once. This sequence joins TRBV7-2 and TRBJ1-5; D unresolved. CDR3 length equals 15 residues. Per the germline V gene, CDR1 is SGHTA and CDR2 is FQGNSA. With 1 base removed from V and 6 bases from J, the gap between germline ends came to 13 bases. CDR3 bases: TGTGCCAGCAGCTTAGTTGCCGGGAACGGTCAGCCCCAGCATTTT. Its translation is CASSLVAGNGQPQHF.

V usage is TRBV3-1 (or the pseudogene TRBV3-2) and J usage is TRBJ2-7, with D possibly matching TRBD2 (5 bases). Germline CDR1 is LGHDT and CDR2 is YNNKEL (reference sequence). The CDR3 length is 13 residues. The germline V and J ends were trimmed by 3 bases and 2 bases, with 8 bases remaining between them. CDR3 loop: CASSHALAYEQYF. CDR3 sequence (DNA): TGTGCCAGCAGCCATGCACTAGCCTACGAGCAGTACTTC.

This chain links TRBV6-5 with TRBJ2-7; D perhaps matches TRBD1 (6 bases). The V end was cut by 6 bases, the J end by 7 bases, with 10 bases between. CDR1 is MNHEY, CDR2 SVGAGI, per germline. The CDR3 is 11 residues long. The CDR3: CASRQGWEQYF. Here the CDR3 DNA reads TGTGCCAGCAGGCAGGGGTGGGAGCAGTACTTC.

V is TRBV5-1 and J is TRBJ1-1; 8 nucleotides line up with TRBD1. Germline assignment: CDR1 SGHRS and CDR2 YFSETQ. V was clipped by 6 bases and J by 0 bases; unmatched bases: 13. The CDR3 runs to 17 residues. Here the CDR3 DNA reads TGCGCCAGCACCTTCTTCGGGCAGGGGGCCTTGAACACTGAAGCTTTCTTT. The encoded protein is CASTFFGQGALNTEAFF.